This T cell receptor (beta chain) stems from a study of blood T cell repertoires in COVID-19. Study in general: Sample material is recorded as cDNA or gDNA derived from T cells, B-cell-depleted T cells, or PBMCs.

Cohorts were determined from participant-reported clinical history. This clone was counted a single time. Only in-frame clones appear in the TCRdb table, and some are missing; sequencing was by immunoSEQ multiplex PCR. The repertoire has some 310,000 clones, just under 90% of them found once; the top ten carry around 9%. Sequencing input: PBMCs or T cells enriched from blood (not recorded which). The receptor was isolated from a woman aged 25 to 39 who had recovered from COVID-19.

The CDR3 spells CASSPPGQLNQPQHF. CDR3 in DNA: TGTGCCAGCAGCCCACCCGGACAGCTCAATCAGCCCCAGCATTTT. The chain is built from TRBV28 and TRBJ1-5; D is possibly TRBD1 (6 bases). V was shortened by 6 bases and J by 3 bases, with 15 bases between the two germline ends. The germline CDR1 and CDR2 sequences are MDHEN and SYDVKM. This CDR3 comprises 15 residues.